These T cell receptor beta chains were read from a single sample in a study of blood T cell repertoires in COVID-19. Only in-frame clones appear in the TCRdb table, and some are missing; sequencing was by immunoSEQ multiplex PCR. The data show 70,000 to 100,000 clones, with about 90% seen just once and around 4.5% held by the top ten. The sequencing input was peripheral blood. The receptors derive from a woman over 75 with active or convalescent COVID-19. The CDR3 runs from the conserved cysteine through the conserved F or W. Fields, in order: J gene, D gene, clone size, V gene, CDR3 DNA, CDR3 protein. A D gene is named only where the DNA matches it firmly. For some rows the clone size is stated as once, few or many, or as a class when expanded; others skip it.

TRBJ1-1	TRBD1	-	TRBV9	TGTGCCGGACCAACAGGGGCGAACACTGAAGCTTTCTTT	CAGPTGANTEAFF
TRBJ1-2	-	-	TRBV3-1/TRBV3-2	TGTGCCAGCAGCGACGGGGACATCTCTACCCAGGGCTACACCTTC	CASSDGDISTQGYTF
TRBJ2-4	-	-	TRBV30	TGTGCCTGGAGTGACCCACAGGTGTCAAACATTCAGTACTTC	CAWSDPQVSNIQYF
TRBJ2-7	-	-	TRBV11-2	TGTGCCAGCAGCTTAGGCAGTTCCTACGAGCAGTACTTC	CASSLGSSYEQYF
TRBJ1-1	TRBD1	-	TRBV18	TGTGCCAGCTCACCAGACAGGGGGCTTAATGAAGCTTTCTTT	CASSPDRGLNEAFF
TRBJ2-7	TRBD1	-	TRBV29-1	TGCAGCGTTGAAGATCCGACAGGGGCCTTTGAGCAGTACTTC	CSVEDPTGAFEQYF
TRBJ1-2	-	-	TRBV5-5	TGTGCCAGCAGCCCCGCAGGTGTAGGTAATTGGAATGGCTACACCTTC	CASSPAGVGNWNGYTF
TRBJ2-1	TRBD2	-	TRBV6-4	TGTGCCAGCAGTGACTTGGACGGGAGGGGCCTGTTCTTC	CASSDLDGRGLFF
TRBJ1-1	-	-	TRBV28	TGTGCCAGCAGTTCCCTCAGGGTAAGAGCTTTCTTT	CASSSLRVRAFF
TRBJ2-1	-	-	TRBV5-4	TGTGCCACCGGGAGCCAAGAGGGTGAGCAGTTCTTC	CATGSQEGEQFF
TRBJ2-2	TRBD1	once	TRBV6-4	TGTGCCAGCAGTGACTGGGGACAGGATGGCGGGGAGCTGTTTTTT	CASSDWGQDGGELFF
TRBJ2-7	TRBD1	few	TRBV30	TGTGCCTGGACCAATGGGGGGACAGGGGCCTACGAGCAGTACTTC	CAWTNGGTGAYEQYF
TRBJ1-1	-	-	TRBV18	TGTGCCAGCTCCCCCTTGGACAGTTTGAACACTGAAGCTTTCTTT	CASSPLDSLNTEAFF
TRBJ2-7	-	-	TRBV18	TGTGCCAGCTCACCAGGGTCCCAGGGGGGATTCGGGGAGCAGTACTTC	CASSPGSQGGFGEQYF
TRBJ2-6	-	-	TRBV5-1	TGCGCCAGCAGCCCCGGGTTACACAGGTCCTTTATCTCTGGGGCCAACGTCCTGACTTTC	CASSPGLHRSFISGANVLTF
TRBJ2-5	-	-	TRBV5-4	TGTGCCAGCAGCTCAGACAGGGTCGGGGGAGAGACCCAGTACTTC	CASSSDRVGGETQYF
TRBJ1-3	-	-	TRBV28	TGTGCCAGCAGTCCTTGGGGACAAAACTCTGGAAACACCATATATTTT	CASSPWGQNSGNTIYF